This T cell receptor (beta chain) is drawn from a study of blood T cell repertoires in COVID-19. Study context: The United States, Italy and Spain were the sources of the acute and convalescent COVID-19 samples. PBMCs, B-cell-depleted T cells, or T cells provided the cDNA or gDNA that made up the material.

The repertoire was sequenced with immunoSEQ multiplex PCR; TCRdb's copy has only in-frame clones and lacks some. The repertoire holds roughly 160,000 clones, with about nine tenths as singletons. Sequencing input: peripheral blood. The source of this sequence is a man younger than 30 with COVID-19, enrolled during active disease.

The CDR3, as DNA: TGTGCCAGCAGTTACGCGGAACGGCTAGCGGGGAACACCGGGGAGCTGTTTTTT. It is translated as CASSYAERLAGNTGELFF. This chain links TRBV6-2 or TRBV6-3 with TRBJ2-2; 8 nucleotides line up with TRBD2. V trimming: 2 bases; J trimming: 1 base; junction bases outside the gene matches: 9. CDR1 and CDR2 (germline): MNHEY, SVGEGT. The CDR3 loop spans 18 amino acids.